The text below deals with one T cell receptor beta chain. What it binds is unknown. The sample belongs to a study of cytomegalovirus exposure and HLA in healthy donors. Researchers ran the PCR with 60 Vbeta and 13 Jbeta primers. The data were produced by immunoSEQ multiplex PCR, yet TCRdb's version contains in-frame clones alone and is incomplete. The sample contains 140,000 to 150,000 clones, over 70% of which appear only once. Findings and limits, study-wide: Many donors shared some public TCRs, even though most TCR sequences were rare.

Input material: PBMCs. The receptor was isolated from a woman between 40 and 55 years old in good health and CMV-seronegative.

The CDR3: CASSIDREYGYTF. The CDR3 DNA reads TGTGCCAGTAGTATAGACCGGGAGTATGGCTACACCTTC. The chain carries TRBV19 and TRBJ1-2; D remains ambiguous. Looked up from germline, CDR1 is LNHDA and CDR2 is SQIVND (reference sequence). Trimming took 0 bases from V and 5 from J, leaving 7 bases between them. This CDR3 comprises 13 residues. The full variable domain, rest sourced from reference TRBV19 and TRBJ1-2, is DGGITQSPKYLFRKEGQNVTLSCEQNLNHDAMYWYRQDPGQGLRLIYYSQIVNDFQKGDIAEGYSVSREKKESFPLTVTSAQKNPTAFYLCASSIDREYGYTFGSGTRLTVV.